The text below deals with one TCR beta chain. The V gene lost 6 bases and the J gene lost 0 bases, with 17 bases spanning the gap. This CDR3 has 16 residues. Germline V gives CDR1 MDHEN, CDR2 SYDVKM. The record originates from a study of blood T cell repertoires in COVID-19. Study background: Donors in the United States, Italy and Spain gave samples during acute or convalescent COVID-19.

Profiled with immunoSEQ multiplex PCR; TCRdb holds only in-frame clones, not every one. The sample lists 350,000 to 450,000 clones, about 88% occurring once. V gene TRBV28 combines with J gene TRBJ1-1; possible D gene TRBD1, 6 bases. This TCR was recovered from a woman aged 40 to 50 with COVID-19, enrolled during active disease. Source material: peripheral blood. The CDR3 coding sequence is TGTGCCAGCAGGCCTCCCGGACAGACTATGAACACTGAAGCTTTCTTT. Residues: CASRPPGQTMNTEAFF.